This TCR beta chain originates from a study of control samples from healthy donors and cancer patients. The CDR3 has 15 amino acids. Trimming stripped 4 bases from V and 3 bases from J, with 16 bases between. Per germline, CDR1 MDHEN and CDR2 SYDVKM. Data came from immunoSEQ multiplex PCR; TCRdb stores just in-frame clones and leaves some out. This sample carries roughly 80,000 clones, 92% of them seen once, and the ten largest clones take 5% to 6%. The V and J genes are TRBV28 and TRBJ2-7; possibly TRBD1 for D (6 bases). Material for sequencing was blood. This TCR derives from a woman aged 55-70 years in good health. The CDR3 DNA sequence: TGTGCCAGCAGTTATGCGTACAGGGAAAACTACGAGCAGTACTTC. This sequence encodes CASSYAYRENYEQYF.